These T cell receptor beta chains were read from a single sample in a study of T cell responses to AZD1222 COVID-19 vaccine. Clones were sequenced by immunoSEQ multiplex PCR, and TCRdb holds only the in-frame ones, with some missing. This sample has 90,000 to 120,000 clones, with nearly 90% found just once. The input for sequencing was peripheral blood, taken 28 days after the second AZD1222 dose. These receptors were taken from an adult who received the AZD1222 COVID-19 vaccine. The CDR3 runs from the conserved cysteine through the conserved F or W. A D gene is named only where the DNA matches it firmly. The size entry is marked missing in some rows and otherwise reads once, few, many or a size class.

TRBV9	TRBD2	TRBJ2-1	-	TGTGCCAGCAGCGTCTCGGGACTAGCGGGAGCTAATGAGCAGTTCTTC	CASSVSGLAGANEQFF
TRBV5-1	TRBD1	TRBJ1-5	-	TGCGCCAGCAGCTTCGGGACAGGGGCTAATCAGCCCCAGCATTTT	CASSFGTGANQPQHF
TRBV11-1	-	TRBJ1-1	-	TGTGCCAGCAGCTTTCAGGTGAACACTGAAGCTTTCTTT	CASSFQVNTEAFF
TRBV3-1/TRBV3-2	TRBD1	TRBJ1-6	-	TGTGCCAGCAGCCCAATGCACAGGGGGAGTTCCTATAATTCACCCCTCCACTTT	CASSPMHRGSSYNSPLHF
TRBV10-3	-	TRBJ2-2	-	TGTGCCATCAGTCGGTCTAATAACAGTTATACCGGGGAGCTGTTTTTT	CAISRSNNSYTGELFF
TRBV28	-	TRBJ1-6	-	TGTGCCAGCAACGTCAGGGGCACGGGTTCACCCCTCCACTTT	CASNVRGTGSPLHF
TRBV11-1	-	TRBJ2-7	-	TGTGCCAGCAGCTCTCTTCTGGTGGGGAGTCCCTACGAGCAGTACTTC	CASSSLLVGSPYEQYF
TRBV7-3	-	TRBJ1-5	-	TGTGCCAGCAGCTTAGTTTCAGGGATCAACAATCAGCCCCAGCATTTT	CASSLVSGINNQPQHF
TRBV3-1/TRBV3-2	-	TRBJ2-7	-	TGTGCCAGCAGCCAAGAGCGAGGGGAGCAGTACTTC	CASSQERGEQYF
TRBV3-1/TRBV3-2	-	TRBJ2-2	-	TGTGCCAGCAGCCAAACCAAGCGGCCGCACTTCGGGGAGCTGTTTTTT	CASSQTKRPHFGELFF
TRBV6-6	-	TRBJ2-7	-	TGTGCCAGCCGGGACAATCCCCCACTTTTCGGGCAGTACTTC	CASRDNPPLFGQYF
TRBV5-1	TRBD2	TRBJ2-7	-	TGCGCCAGCAGCTCGACTAGCGTCACGACTTTCGGGCAGTACTTC	CASSSTSVTTFGQYF
TRBV7-9	TRBD2	TRBJ2-2	-	TGTGCCAGCAGTTTCCCAGTAGCGGGAGTGGGAACCGGGGAGCTGTTTTTT	CASSFPVAGVGTGELFF
TRBV4-1	-	TRBJ2-7	-	TGCGCCAGCAGCCGGGAAGGAGGGGGCTACGAGCAGTACTTC	CASSREGGGYEQYF
TRBV12-3/TRBV12-4	-	TRBJ2-4	-	TGTGCCAGCAGTTTAGAGGAGGTTCAGTACTTC	CASSLEEVQYF
TRBV7-3	TRBD1	TRBJ2-5	-	TGTGCCAGCAGCGTACGTAGGGGGCTGACGGAGACCCAGTACTTC	CASSVRRGLTETQYF
TRBV7-3	-	TRBJ2-7	-	TGTGCCAGCAGCTCCCCTGGGGGGGAGCAGTACTTC	CASSSPGGEQYF
TRBV30	-	TRBJ1-2	-	TGTGCCTGGAGTGTAATGGGGGCCTATGGCTACACCTTC	CAWSVMGAYGYTF
TRBV2	-	TRBJ1-2	-	TGTGCCAGCAGTGAGGAAAGCGATCCTTCCTTTGGCTACACCTTC	CASSEESDPSFGYTF
TRBV2	TRBD2	TRBJ2-7	-	TGTGCCAGCAGTCTGGGACTAGCGGGAGGCGAGCAGTACTTC	CASSLGLAGGEQYF
TRBV3-1/TRBV3-2	TRBD1	TRBJ1-1	once	TGTGCCAGCAGCCAAGTTTGGGGACAGGGGCACACTGAAGCTTTCTTT	CASSQVWGQGHTEAFF
TRBV6-5	TRBD1	TRBJ1-2	-	TGTGCCAGCAGTTATACGGCAGGGGGATTTCGGTATGGCTACACCTTC	CASSYTAGGFRYGYTF
TRBV30	TRBD1	TRBJ1-2	-	TGTGCCTGGAGCCGGGACAGAAATAACTATGGCTACACCTTC	CAWSRDRNNYGYTF
TRBV5-1	-	TRBJ2-6	-	TGCGCCAGCAGCTTGGGAGGCTCTGGGGCCAACGTCCTGACTTTC	CASSLGGSGANVLTF
TRBV6-2/TRBV6-3	-	TRBJ2-7	-	TGTGCCAGCAGTTACATTGCGGGGAAGTCTGAGCAGTACTTC	CASSYIAGKSEQYF
TRBV18	-	TRBJ1-2	-	TGTGCCAGCTCACCAACACTGGACACTAACTATGGCTACACCTTC	CASSPTLDTNYGYTF
TRBV28	-	TRBJ1-4	-	TGTGCCAGCAGTGTCACAGGTGCAACTAATGAAAAACTGTTTTTT	CASSVTGATNEKLFF
TRBV5-6	TRBD1	TRBJ1-2	-	TGTGCCAGCAGCCCCAGGACAGGGATCTATGGCTACACCTTC	CASSPRTGIYGYTF
TRBV2	TRBD2	TRBJ2-3	-	TGTGCCAGCAGAATAGCGGGAGGGGGCACAGATACGCAGTATTTT	CASRIAGGGTDTQYF
TRBV30	-	TRBJ1-2	-	TGTGCCTGGAGTGTTCTGGGGGTCTATGGCTACACCTTC	CAWSVLGVYGYTF
TRBV7-9	TRBD1	TRBJ1-5	-	TGTGCCAGCAGCCGGGATGGGGGACAGGGAGCGATTAGCAATCAGCCCCAGCATTTT	CASSRDGGQGAISNQPQHF
TRBV2	-	TRBJ1-1	-	TGTGCCAGCAGTGAAAGGGCCTGGAGTGAAGCTTTCTTT	CASSERAWSEAFF
TRBV12-5	-	TRBJ2-5	-	TGTGCTAGTGGCCGAGGCCTCCAAGAGACCCAGTACTTC	CASGRGLQETQYF
TRBV10-3	-	TRBJ1-1	-	TGTGCCATCAGTGAGAGCGGGGAGGAATTCACTGAAGCTTTCTTT	CAISESGEEFTEAFF
TRBV19	-	TRBJ2-3	-	TGTGCCAGTAGTATATCGGATACGCAGTATTTT	CASSISDTQYF
TRBV18	-	TRBJ1-2	-	TGTGCCAGCTCACCGGACAGTCCCTATGGCTACACCTTC	CASSPDSPYGYTF
TRBV18	-	TRBJ2-7	-	TGTGCCAGCTCACCACTGGCCAGGGACCACGAGCAGTACTTC	CASSPLARDHEQYF
TRBV19	TRBD1	TRBJ1-6	-	TGTGCCAGTAGCCCAGGGGGATCGAGCTCCTATAATTCACCCCTCCACTTT	CASSPGGSSSYNSPLHF
TRBV5-1	TRBD2	TRBJ2-1	-	TGCGCCAGCAGCATTAGCGGGACCTCCTACAATGAGCAGTTCTTC	CASSISGTSYNEQFF
TRBV5-1	-	TRBJ2-7	once	TGCGCCAGCAGCTTGGCCGGCAGCTACGAGCAGTACTTC	CASSLAGSYEQYF
TRBV7-6	-	TRBJ1-1	-	TGTGCCAGCAGTCCCGGGACGGCGAACACTGAAGCTTTCTTT	CASSPGTANTEAFF
TRBV29-1	-	TRBJ2-2	-	TGCAGCGTTCGGGCTAACACCGGGGAGCTGTTTTTT	CSVRANTGELFF
TRBV6-5	TRBD2	TRBJ2-7	-	TGTGCCAGCAGTTCGTCGACTAGCGGGGATATTTACGAGCAGTACTTC	CASSSSTSGDIYEQYF
TRBV6-4	-	TRBJ1-1	-	TGTGCCAGCAGTGACTCGCAGGAGAACACTGAAGCTTTCTTT	CASSDSQENTEAFF
TRBV9	-	TRBJ2-5	-	TGTGCCAGCAGCGTAGTCGGAAAGGCCGTAGAGACCCAGTACTTC	CASSVVGKAVETQYF
TRBV27	TRBD1	TRBJ1-2	-	TGTGCCAGCAGTCCCCGACAGGGCCGTCGTGATGGCTACACCTTC	CASSPRQGRRDGYTF
TRBV2	-	TRBJ1-5	-	TGTGCCAGCAGTGAACTACAGCAAAGCAATCAGCCCCAGCATTTT	CASSELQQSNQPQHF
TRBV6-2/TRBV6-3	-	TRBJ1-5	-	TGTGCCAGCAGTTATCTTGATCAGCCCCAGCATTTT	CASSYLDQPQHF